Following are 26 T cell receptor beta chains from one sample sequenced in a study of T-cell reconstitution after alpha-beta-depleted transplantation in children. Construction of the TCRbeta library involved unique molecular identifiers. Via MiXCR, TCRdb re-called the PCR reads, giving one row per CDR3 protein. The data contain 65,000 to 90,000 distinct CDR3 sequences, around 9.9% of them singletons. The sequencing used PBMCs, collected before TCRalphabeta/CD19-depleted stem cell transplant. All receptors derive from a boy aged 5-17 years with acute myeloid leukemia, due to receive a stem cell transplant.

This clonotype was observed many times. The chain joins TRBV28 to TRBJ2-1; 10 nucleotides agree with TRBD2. The V segment lost 6 bases and the J segment 5 bases; nucleotides outside the gene matches: 13. Per the germline V gene, CDR1 is MDHEN and CDR2 is SYDVKM. The CDR3 covers 17 residues. The CDR3 nucleotides read TGTGCCAGCAGACCCCTCCGCGGGCTAGCGGGAGACAATGAGCAGTTCTTC. Its protein product is CASRPLRGLAGDNEQFF.

This clonotype appeared many times. The CDR3: CATSPGRNTQYF. CDR3 in DNA: TGTGCCACCAGTCCAGGAAGAAATACGCAGTATTTT. The V gene is TRBV24-1, the J gene TRBJ2-3, with unresolved D. Per the germline V gene, CDR1 is KGHDR and CDR2 is SFDVKD. The CDR3 is made up of 12 amino acids. V dropped 6 bases and J dropped 7 bases, with 10 bases sitting between them.

This clonotype was detected many times. This chain links TRBV5-5 with TRBJ2-3; D uncertain. The germline V gene has CDR1 SGHKS and CDR2 YYEKEE (reference sequence). The V gene lost 4 bases and the J gene lost 6 bases, with 21 bases spanning the gap. This CDR3 has 16 amino acids. The CDR3 reads CASSPPPLAGLDTQYF. In DNA form, the CDR3 reads TGTGCCAGCAGCCCACCCCCCCTGGCAGGCCTGGATACGCAGTATTTT.

This clonotype was detected ten times or more. V is TRBV7-2 and J is TRBJ1-1, with D perhaps matching TRBD1 (6 bases). Germline CDR1 reads SGHTA; CDR2 reads FQGNSA. The CDR3 contains 12 residues. V dropped 5 bases and J dropped 9 bases, with 13 bases sitting between them. The CDR3: CASSRGGLKAFF. The CDR3 region has the DNA TGTGCCAGCAGCCGGGGGGGGCTGAAAGCTTTCTTT.

This clonotype came up many times. This chain connects TRBV9 to TRBJ2-4; 11 nucleotides line up with TRBD2. The germline V gene has CDR1 SGDLS and CDR2 YYNGEE. This CDR3 region has 17 residues. V lost 3 bases and J lost 5; bases outside the gene matches: 10. The chain's CDR3 is CASSAARSGGAENIQYF. DNA of the CDR3: TGTGCCAGCAGCGCCGCGCGTAGCGGGGGGGCCGAAAACATTCAGTACTTC.

This clonotype was seen repeatedly, ten times or more. V is TRBV9 and J is TRBJ2-2; 8 bases align to TRBD2. Germline CDR1 and CDR2: SGDLS and YYNGEE. The CDR3 has 16 residues. The trim removed 0 bases at V and 0 bases at J, leaving 1 base unmatched. CDR3 in DNA: TGTGCCAGCAGCGTAGGTAGCGGGGCGAACACCGGGGAGCTGTTTTTT. This codes for CASSVGSGANTGELFF. The full variable domain, completed using reference TRBV9 and TRBJ2-2, is DSGVTQTPKHLITATGQRVTLRCSPRSGDLSVYWYQQSLDQGLQFLIQYYNGEERAKGNILERFSAQQFPDLHSELNLSSLELGDSALYFCASSVGSGANTGELFFGEGSRLTVL.

In its sample, this clonotype was seen many times. The rearrangement joins TRBV2 to TRBJ1-5, with no clear D. The CDR3 totals 13 residues. Germline loops: CDR1 SNHLY, CDR2 FYNNEI. Trimming removed 3 bases from V and 3 bases from J, with 6 bases in between. CDR3 DNA: TGTGCCAGCAGTGAGGGGATCAATCAGCCCCAGCATTTT. It is translated as CASSEGINQPQHF. The entire variable domain, with the rest obtained from reference TRBV2 and TRBJ1-5, is as follows: EPEVTQTPSHQVTQMGQEVILRCVPISNHLYFYWYRQILGQKVEFLVSFYNNEISEKSEIFDDQFSVERPDGSNFTLKIRSTKLEDSAMYFCASSEGINQPQHFGDGTRLSIL.

This clonotype was recorded at least ten times. The chain carries TRBV6-5 and TRBJ2-1; the match to TRBD1 covers 9 bases. This CDR3 is 15 amino acids long. J gave up 7 bases and V 6 bases, and 10 bases lay outside the gene matches. In germline, CDR1 is MNHEY, CDR2 SVGAGI. The CDR3 protein is CASSPTGGQGNEQFF. The DNA for the CDR3 is TGTGCCAGCAGCCCAACGGGCGGACAGGGGAATGAGCAGTTCTTC.

The table lists this clonotype with many counts. This chain connects TRBV6-5 to TRBJ1-2; D perhaps matches TRBD1 (5 bases). This CDR3 region has 15 residues. The germline V gene has CDR1 MNHEY and CDR2 SVGAGI. The V gene lost 4 bases and the J gene lost 1 base, with 13 bases spanning the gap. CDR3 protein: CASSSAAGRNYGYTF. In nucleotides, the CDR3 is TGTGCCAGCAGTTCCGCGGCGGGGCGTAACTATGGCTACACCTTC.

The sample holds many counts of this clonotype. V gene TRBV12-3 or TRBV12-4 combines with J gene TRBJ2-7, with a tentative D call TRBD1 (6 bases). This CDR3 spans 12 amino acids. Trimming cost V 5 bases and J 3 bases, with 8 bases left between them. The CDR3 DNA reads as TGTGCCAGCAGTCGACAGGTCTACGAGCAGTACTTC. Its translation is CASSRQVYEQYF.

This clonotype occurred many times. This rearrangement joins TRBV2 to TRBJ2-1; 11 bases match TRBD2. The CDR3 has 15 residues. Germline V gene lookup returns CDR1 SNHLY and CDR2 FYNNEI. V lost 8 bases and J lost 1; bases outside the gene matches: 4. The CDR3 loop reads CASLSGGVSYNEQFF. In DNA, the CDR3 is TGTGCCAGCCTTAGCGGGGGGGTGTCCTACAATGAGCAGTTCTTC.

Many counts were recorded for this clonotype. The rearrangement joins TRBV20-1 to TRBJ1-2; perhaps TRBD1 as D (5 bases). CDR1 and CDR2 (germline): DFQATT, SNEGSKA (reference sequence). Trimming removed 3 bases from V and 2 bases from J, with 10 bases in between. This CDR3 spans 13 amino acids. The CDR3 here is CSASKGINYGYTF. CDR3 nucleotide sequence: TGCAGTGCTAGTAAGGGGATCAACTATGGCTACACCTTC.

This clonotype was seen a handful of times. V is TRBV11-3 and J is TRBJ2-2; D is undetermined. The ends were cut back, 2 bases at V and 6 bases at J, with 10 bases in the middle. This CDR3 region has 14 residues. Germline assignment: CDR1 SGHNT and CDR2 YENEEA. DNA for the CDR3: TGTGCCAGCAGCTTAAGGCCAAGTTCCGGGGAGCTGTTTTTT. Amino acids: CASSLRPSSGELFF.

V usage is TRBV6-2 or TRBV6-3 and J usage is TRBJ1-1; 7 positions agree with TRBD1. In germline, CDR1 is MNHEY, CDR2 SVGEGT. The CDR3 is 11 residues long. J lost 6 bases, V lost 6 bases, and 1 base had no gene match. The CDR3 reads CASSQGAEAFF. CDR3 in DNA: TGTGCCAGCAGCCAGGGGGCTGAAGCTTTCTTT.

Regarding this clonotype: A read error is possible here, since a much larger clone lies one base away. The chain joins TRBV20-1 to TRBJ1-1, with a possible D match to TRBD1 (5 bases). The CDR3 loop spans 12 amino acids. Between the trimmed V and J ends, which lost 6 bases and 7 bases, there was a span of 15 bases. Germline CDR1 is DFQATT and CDR2 is SNEGSKA (reference sequence). Here the CDR3 reads CSAMGPKDEAFF. CDR3 nucleotides: TGCAGTGCGATGGGACCGAAGGATGAAGCTTTCTTT.

This clonotype was found many times. The chain is built from TRBV7-6 and TRBJ2-5; the match to TRBD2 covers 11 bases. The germline V gene has CDR1 SGHVS and CDR2 FNYEAQ. This CDR3 contains 14 residues. Trimming took 5 bases from V and 7 from J; bases not matched to a gene: 6. The CDR3 bases are TGTGCCAGCAGCGTGGGACTAGCGGAGGGGACCCAGTACTTC. Translation: CASSVGLAEGTQYF. Supplemented by reference TRBV7-6 and TRBJ2-5, the full variable domain reads GAGVSQSPRYKVTKRGQDVALRCDPISGHVSLYWYRQALGQGPEFLTYFNYEAQQDKSGLPNDRFSAERPEGSISTLTIQRTEQRDSAMYRCASSVGLAEGTQYFGPGTRLLVL.

This clonotype has a single count. This chain joins TRBV5-1 and TRBJ2-5; D gene ambiguous. This CDR3 comprises 14 residues. The germline gives CDR1 SGHRS, CDR2 YFSETQ. V lost 8 bases to trimming and J lost 2 bases, with 16 bases between them. CDR3 bases: TGCGCCAGGGGCTTGGTAGCAGCTCAAGAGACCCAGTACTTC. Translating gives CARGLVAAQETQYF.

This clonotype was observed many times. This chain joins TRBV2 and TRBJ2-7; TRBD2 is a possible D gene (5 bases). Germline CDR1 and CDR2: SNHLY and FYNNEI. The V and J ends lost 7 bases and 5 bases respectively, with 12 bases between them. The CDR3 contains 12 residues. In nucleotides, the CDR3 is TGTGCCAGCATTGCCAGAGGGAACGAGCAGTACTTC. Its translation is CASIARGNEQYF.

The chain employs TRBV6-5 and TRBJ2-7; TRBD1 matches at 8 bases. The V gene's germline CDR1 is MNHEY and CDR2 SVGAGI. CDR3 length: 14 residues. V shed 3 bases, J shed 6 bases, and the junction held 7 bases outside the gene matches. The CDR3 region has the DNA TGTGCCAGCAGTTATTTACAGGGGGGAAGCGAGCAGTACTTC. This encodes CASSYLQGGSEQYF.

This clonotype was counted many times. This chain joins TRBV4-2 and TRBJ2-2; 10 bases map to TRBD1. The length of the CDR3 is 16 residues. Germline V CDR1 and CDR2: LGHNA, YNFKEQ. V gave up 0 bases and J gave up 5 bases; unmatched junction bases: 3. CDR3 loop: CASSQEGTGETGELFF. For the CDR3, the DNA is TGTGCCAGCAGCCAAGAGGGGACAGGGGAAACCGGGGAGCTGTTTTTT.

Regarding this clonotype: This sequence may be a read error, since a much larger clone differs from it by one base. The genes are TRBV12-3 or TRBV12-4 and TRBJ2-7; D is perhaps TRBD1 (5 bases). V gave up 4 bases and J gave up 1 base, with 11 bases separating them. This CDR3 is 14 amino acids long. CDR3 sequence reads: CASSSSRGSYEQYF. As DNA, the CDR3 is TGTGCCAGCAGTTCCTCTAGGGGATCCTACGAGCAGTACTTC.

In this sample, this clonotype turned up many times. This chain joins TRBV12-3 or TRBV12-4 and TRBJ2-2, with 10 positions matching TRBD2. This CDR3 contains 16 residues. Losses at the gene ends were 3 bases for V and 1 base for J; bases not matched to a gene: 2. Written as DNA, the CDR3 is TGTGCCAGCAGTTTCACTAGCGGGGTGAACACCGGGGAGCTGTTTTTT. Residues: CASSFTSGVNTGELFF.

In its sample, this clonotype was seen many times. V and J are TRBV28 and TRBJ1-2, with 9 bases lining up with TRBD1. Germline CDR1 MDHEN, CDR2 SYDVKM. With V trimmed by 9 bases and J by 8 bases, 10 bases remained unmatched. The CDR3 contains 13 residues. CDR3 DNA sequence: TGTGCCAGTTGCCCCGACAGGGGGGAGGGCTACACCTTC. Amino acids: CASCPDRGEGYTF.

The chain carries TRBV15 and TRBJ2-2, with 8 bases lining up with TRBD2. CDR3 length: 17 residues. Per germline, CDR1 LNHNV and CDR2 YYDKDF (reference sequence). V shed 0 bases, J shed 4 bases, and the junction held 7 bases outside the gene matches. In nucleotides, the CDR3 is TGTGCCACCAGCAGAGATTGGTCAGCGGGGGCCACCGGGGAGCTGTTTTTT. Translation gives CATSRDWSAGATGELFF. The entire variable domain, with the rest obtained from reference TRBV15 and TRBJ2-2, is as follows: DAMVIQNPRYQVTQFGKPVTLSCSQTLNHNVMYWYQQKSSQAPKLLFHYYDKDFNNEADTPDNFQSRRPNTSFCFLDIRSPGLGDTAMYLCATSRDWSAGATGELFFGEGSRLTVL.

This clonotype was seen repeatedly, ten times or more. The chain is built from TRBV7-2 and TRBJ2-7; the D call may be TRBD1 or TRBD2 (5 bases each). The CDR3 is 13 amino acids. Germline CDR1 SGHTA, CDR2 FQGNSA. Between the trimmed V and J ends, which lost 2 bases and 7 bases, there was a span of 12 bases. The DNA for the CDR3 is TGTGCCAGCAGCTTAAAGGGGACGGGTGAGCAGTACGTC. It codes for CASSLKGTGEQYV.

In its sample, this clonotype was seen many times. The chain couples TRBV6-1 to TRBJ2-7; 9 nucleotides align to TRBD1. The germline V gene has CDR1 MNHNS and CDR2 SASEGT. The length of the CDR3 is 14 residues. With V trimmed by 6 bases and J by 3 bases, 6 bases remained unmatched. CDR3 in DNA: TGTGCCAGCAGACCCGGGACAGGGTTCTACGAGCAGTACTTC. It specifies CASRPGTGFYEQYF.